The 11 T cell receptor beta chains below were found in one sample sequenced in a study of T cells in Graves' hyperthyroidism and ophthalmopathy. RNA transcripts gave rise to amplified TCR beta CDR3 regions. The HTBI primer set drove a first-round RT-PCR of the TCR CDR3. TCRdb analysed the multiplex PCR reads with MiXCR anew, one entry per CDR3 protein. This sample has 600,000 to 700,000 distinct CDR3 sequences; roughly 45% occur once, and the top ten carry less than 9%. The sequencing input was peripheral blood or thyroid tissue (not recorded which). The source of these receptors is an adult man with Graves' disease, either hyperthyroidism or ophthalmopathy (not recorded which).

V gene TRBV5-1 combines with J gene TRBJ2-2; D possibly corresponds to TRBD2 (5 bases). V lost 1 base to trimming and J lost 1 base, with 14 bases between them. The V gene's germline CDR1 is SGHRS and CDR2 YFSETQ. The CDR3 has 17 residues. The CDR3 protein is CASSLYRLGLNTGELFF. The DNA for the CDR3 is TGCGCCAGCAGCTTGTATCGGCTAGGACTGAACACCGGGGAGCTGTTTTTT.

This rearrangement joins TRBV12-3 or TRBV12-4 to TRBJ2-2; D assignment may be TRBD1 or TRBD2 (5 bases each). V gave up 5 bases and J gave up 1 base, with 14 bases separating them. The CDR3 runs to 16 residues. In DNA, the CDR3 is TGTGCCAGCAGTAGGGACCCGGTGGGGAACACCGGGGAGCTGTTTTTT. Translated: CASSRDPVGNTGELFF.

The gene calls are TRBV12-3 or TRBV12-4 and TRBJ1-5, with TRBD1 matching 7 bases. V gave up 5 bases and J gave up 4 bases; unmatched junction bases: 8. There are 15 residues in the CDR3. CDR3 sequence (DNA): TGTGCCAGCAGTGGAGGGGACAGACATAATCAGCCCCAGCATTTT. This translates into CASSGGDRHNQPQHF.

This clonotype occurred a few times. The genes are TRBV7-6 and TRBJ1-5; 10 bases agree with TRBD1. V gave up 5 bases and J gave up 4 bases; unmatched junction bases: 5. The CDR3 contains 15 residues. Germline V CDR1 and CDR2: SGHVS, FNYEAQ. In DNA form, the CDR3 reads TGTGCCAGCAGCCCGGACAGGGGGACGAATCAGCCCCAGCATTTT. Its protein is CASSPDRGTNQPQHF.

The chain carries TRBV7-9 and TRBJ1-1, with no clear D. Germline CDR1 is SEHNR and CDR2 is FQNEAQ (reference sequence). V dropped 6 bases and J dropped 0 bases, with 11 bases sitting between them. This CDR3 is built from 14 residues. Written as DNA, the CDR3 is TGTGCCAGCAGTCGAGGACTCATGAACACTGAAGCTTTCTTT. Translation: CASSRGLMNTEAFF.

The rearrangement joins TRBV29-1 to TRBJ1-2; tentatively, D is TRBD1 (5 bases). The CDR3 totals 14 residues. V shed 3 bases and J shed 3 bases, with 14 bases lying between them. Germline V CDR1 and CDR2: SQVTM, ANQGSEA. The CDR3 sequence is CSVEVAGRDYGYTF. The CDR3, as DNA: TGCAGCGTTGAGGTCGCAGGGAGAGACTATGGCTACACCTTC.

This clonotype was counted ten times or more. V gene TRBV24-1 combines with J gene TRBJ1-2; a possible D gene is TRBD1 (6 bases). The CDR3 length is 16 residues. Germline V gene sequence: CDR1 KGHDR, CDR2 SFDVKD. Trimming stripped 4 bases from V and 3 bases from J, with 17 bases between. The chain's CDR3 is CATSDSMGEGDYGYTF. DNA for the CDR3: TGTGCCACCAGTGACTCAATGGGCGAGGGGGACTATGGCTACACCTTC.

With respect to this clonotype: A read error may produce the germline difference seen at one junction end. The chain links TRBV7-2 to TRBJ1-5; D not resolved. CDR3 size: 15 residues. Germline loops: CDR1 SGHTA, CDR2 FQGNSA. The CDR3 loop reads CASSLGVISNQPQHF. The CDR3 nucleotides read TGCGCCAGCAGCTTAGGTGTGATTAGCAATCAGCCCCAGCATTTT. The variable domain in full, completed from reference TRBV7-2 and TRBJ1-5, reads GAGVSQSPSNKVTEKGKDVELRCDPISGHTALYWYRQSLGQGLEFLIYFQGNSAPDKSGLPSDRFSAERTGGSVSTLTIQRTQQEDSAVYLCASSLGVISNQPQHFGDGTRLSIL.

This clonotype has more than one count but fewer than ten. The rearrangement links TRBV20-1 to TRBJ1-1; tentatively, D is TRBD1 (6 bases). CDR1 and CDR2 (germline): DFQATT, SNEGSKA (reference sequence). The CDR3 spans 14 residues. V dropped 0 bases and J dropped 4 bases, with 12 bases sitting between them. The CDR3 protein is CSAREYRASTEAFF. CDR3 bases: TGCAGTGCTAGAGAGTACAGGGCTAGCACTGAAGCTTTCTTT.

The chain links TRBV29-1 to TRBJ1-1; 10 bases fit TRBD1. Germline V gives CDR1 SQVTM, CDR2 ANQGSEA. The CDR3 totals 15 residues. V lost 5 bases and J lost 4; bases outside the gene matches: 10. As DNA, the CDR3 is TGCAGCGTTCAAACCGGGACAGGGGCATTCACTGAAGCTTTCTTT. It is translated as CSVQTGTGAFTEAFF.

In nucleotides, the CDR3 is TGTGCCACCAGCCGCCAGGACAGGGGGGGCGCTTTCTTT. Encoded protein: CATSRQDRGGAFF. The chain carries TRBV15 and TRBJ1-1; 10 bases are shared with TRBD1. V gave up 5 bases and J gave up 11 bases; unmatched junction bases: 8. Germline lookup yields CDR1 LNHNV and CDR2 YYDKDF (reference sequence). The CDR3 runs to 13 residues.